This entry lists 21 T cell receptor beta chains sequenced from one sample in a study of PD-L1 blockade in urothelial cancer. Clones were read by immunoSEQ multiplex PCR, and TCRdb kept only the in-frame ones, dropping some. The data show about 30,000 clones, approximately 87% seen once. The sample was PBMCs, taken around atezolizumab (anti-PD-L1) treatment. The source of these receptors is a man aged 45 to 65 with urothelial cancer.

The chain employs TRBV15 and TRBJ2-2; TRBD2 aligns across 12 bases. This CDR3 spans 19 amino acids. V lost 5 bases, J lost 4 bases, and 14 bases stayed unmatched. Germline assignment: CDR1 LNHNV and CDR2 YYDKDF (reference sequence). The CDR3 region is CATSQIGLAGTSRTGELFF. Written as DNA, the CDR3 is TGTGCCACCAGCCAAATAGGACTAGCGGGAACTTCGCGCACCGGGGAGCTGTTTTTT.

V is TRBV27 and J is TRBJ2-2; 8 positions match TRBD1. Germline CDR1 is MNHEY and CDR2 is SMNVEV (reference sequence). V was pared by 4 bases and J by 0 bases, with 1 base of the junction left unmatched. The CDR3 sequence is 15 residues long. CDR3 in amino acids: CASSWTGTNTGELFF. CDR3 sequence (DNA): TGTGCCAGCAGTTGGACAGGGACGAACACCGGGGAGCTGTTTTTT.

The CDR3 nucleotides are TGCGCCAGCAGCTTGGTACGAGCTACGGAGCAGTACTTC. It specifies CASSLVRATEQYF. This chain joins TRBV5-1 and TRBJ2-7; no definite D call. Germline V gives CDR1 SGHRS, CDR2 YFSETQ. Trimming cost V 0 bases and J 7 bases, with 11 bases left between them. The CDR3 extends over 13 amino acids.

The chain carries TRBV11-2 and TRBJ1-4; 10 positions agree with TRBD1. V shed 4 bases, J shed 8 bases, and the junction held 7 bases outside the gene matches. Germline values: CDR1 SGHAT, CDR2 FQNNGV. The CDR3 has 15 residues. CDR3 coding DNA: TGTGCCAGCAGCTCAAGGACAGGGGGAACGGAAAAACTGTTTTTT. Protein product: CASSSRTGGTEKLFF.

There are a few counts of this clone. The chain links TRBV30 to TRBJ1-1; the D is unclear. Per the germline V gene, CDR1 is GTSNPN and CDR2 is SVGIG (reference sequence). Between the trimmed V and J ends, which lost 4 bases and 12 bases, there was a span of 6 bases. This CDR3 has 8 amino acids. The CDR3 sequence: CAWKNTFF. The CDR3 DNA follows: TGTGCCTGGAAGAACACTTTCTTT. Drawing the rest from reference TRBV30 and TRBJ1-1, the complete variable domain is SQTIHQWPATLVQPVGSPLSLECTVEGTSNPNLYWYRQAAGRGLQLLFYSVGIGQISSEVPQNLSASRPQDRQFILSSKKLLLSDSGFYLCAWKNTFFGQGTRLTVV.

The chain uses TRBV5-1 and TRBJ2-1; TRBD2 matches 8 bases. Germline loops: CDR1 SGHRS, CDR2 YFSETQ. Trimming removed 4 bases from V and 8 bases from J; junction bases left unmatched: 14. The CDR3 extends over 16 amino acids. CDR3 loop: CASSLYAGGSTDEQFF. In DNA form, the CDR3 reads TGCGCCAGCAGCCTGTATGCGGGGGGCTCTACCGATGAGCAGTTCTTC.

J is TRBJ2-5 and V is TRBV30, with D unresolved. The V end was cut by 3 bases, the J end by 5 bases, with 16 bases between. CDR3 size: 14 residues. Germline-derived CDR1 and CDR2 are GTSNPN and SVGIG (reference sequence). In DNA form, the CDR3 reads TGTGCCTGGAGCCGAAGTTGGGTCGGGGAGACCCAGTACTTC. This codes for CAWSRSWVGETQYF.

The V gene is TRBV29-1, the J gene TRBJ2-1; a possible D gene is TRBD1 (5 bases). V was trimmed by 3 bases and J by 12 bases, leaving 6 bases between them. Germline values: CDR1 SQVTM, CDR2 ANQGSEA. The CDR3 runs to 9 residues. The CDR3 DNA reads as TGCAGCGTTGATGACAGGCAGTTCTTC. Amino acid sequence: CSVDDRQFF.

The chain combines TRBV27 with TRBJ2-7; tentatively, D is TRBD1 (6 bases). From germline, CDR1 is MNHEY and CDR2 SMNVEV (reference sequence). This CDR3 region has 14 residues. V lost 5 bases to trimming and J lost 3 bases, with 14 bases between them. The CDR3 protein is CASSITPQGYEQYF. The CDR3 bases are TGTGCCAGCAGTATAACGCCACAGGGCTACGAGCAGTACTTC.

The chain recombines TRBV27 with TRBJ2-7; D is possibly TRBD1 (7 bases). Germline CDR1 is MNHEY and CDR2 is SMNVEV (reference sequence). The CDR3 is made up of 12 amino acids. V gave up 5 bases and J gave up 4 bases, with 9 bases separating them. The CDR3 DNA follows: TGTGCCAGCAGTCAGGGGGGATACGAGCAGTACTTC. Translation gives CASSQGGYEQYF.

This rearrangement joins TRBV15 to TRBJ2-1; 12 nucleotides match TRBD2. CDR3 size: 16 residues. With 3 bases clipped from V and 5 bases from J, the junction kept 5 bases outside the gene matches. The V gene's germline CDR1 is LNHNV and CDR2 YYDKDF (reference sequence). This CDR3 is CATSSLLAGGNNEQFF. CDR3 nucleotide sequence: TGTGCCACCAGCAGTCTTCTAGCGGGAGGGAACAATGAGCAGTTCTTC. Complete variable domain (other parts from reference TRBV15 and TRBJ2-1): DAMVIQNPRYQVTQFGKPVTLSCSQTLNHNVMYWYQQKSSQAPKLLFHYYDKDFNNEADTPDNFQSRRPNTSFCFLDIRSPGLGDTAMYLCATSSLLAGGNNEQFFGPGTRLTVL.

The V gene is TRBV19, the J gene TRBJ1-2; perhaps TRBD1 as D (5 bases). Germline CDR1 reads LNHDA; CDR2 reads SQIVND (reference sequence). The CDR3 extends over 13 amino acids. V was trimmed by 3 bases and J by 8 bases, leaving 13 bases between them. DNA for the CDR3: TGTGCCAGTAGTATCCGGGGAGGGGAAGGCTACACCTTC. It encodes CASSIRGGEGYTF.

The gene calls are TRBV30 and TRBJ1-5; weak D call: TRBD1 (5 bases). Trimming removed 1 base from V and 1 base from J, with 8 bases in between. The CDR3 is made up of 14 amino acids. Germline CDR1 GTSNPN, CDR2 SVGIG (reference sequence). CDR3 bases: TGTGCCTGGAGTGGTGGACAAAGCAATCAGCCCCAGCATTTT. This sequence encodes CAWSGGQSNQPQHF.

The CDR3 sequence: CASSGTWRGGYNEQFF. In DNA form, the CDR3 reads TGTGCCAGCAGTGGGACGTGGCGCGGGGGATATAATGAGCAGTTCTTC. The gene calls are TRBV2 and TRBJ2-1; 7 bases are a match to TRBD2. This CDR3 comprises 16 residues. The J segment lost 7 bases and the V segment lost 4 bases, leaving 13 bases of the junction unmatched. The germline V gene encodes CDR1 SNHLY and CDR2 FYNNEI.

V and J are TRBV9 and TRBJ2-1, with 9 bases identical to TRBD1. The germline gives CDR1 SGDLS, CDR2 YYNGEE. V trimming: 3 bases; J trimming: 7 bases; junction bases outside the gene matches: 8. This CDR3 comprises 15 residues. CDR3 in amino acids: CASSGNRGLRNEQFF. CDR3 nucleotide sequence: TGTGCCAGCAGCGGGAACAGGGGGCTTAGAAATGAGCAGTTCTTC.

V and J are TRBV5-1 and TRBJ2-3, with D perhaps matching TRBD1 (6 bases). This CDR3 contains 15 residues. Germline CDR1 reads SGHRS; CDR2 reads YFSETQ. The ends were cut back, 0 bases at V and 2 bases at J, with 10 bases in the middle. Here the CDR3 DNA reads TGCGCCAGCAGCTTGGACAGGGAGTCCACAGATACGCAGTATTTT. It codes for CASSLDRESTDTQYF.

The CDR3 protein is CASRPGQGLTQPQHF. The DNA of the CDR3 is TGTGCCAGCAGACCCGGACAGGGACTTACTCAGCCCCAGCATTTT. The V and J genes are TRBV6-6 and TRBJ1-5; 8 nucleotides match TRBD1. With 6 bases clipped from V and 6 bases from J, the junction kept 10 bases outside the gene matches. There are 15 residues in the CDR3. Germline V gene sequence: CDR1 MNHNY, CDR2 SVGAGI (reference sequence).

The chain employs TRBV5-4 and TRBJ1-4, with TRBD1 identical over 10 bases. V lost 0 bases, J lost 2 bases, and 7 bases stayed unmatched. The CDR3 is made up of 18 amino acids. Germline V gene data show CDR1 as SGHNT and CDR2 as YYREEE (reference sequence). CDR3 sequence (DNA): TGTGCCAGCAGCTTGGCCAGGGACAGGGGATCGACTAATGAAAAACTGTTTTTT. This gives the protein CASSLARDRGSTNEKLFF.

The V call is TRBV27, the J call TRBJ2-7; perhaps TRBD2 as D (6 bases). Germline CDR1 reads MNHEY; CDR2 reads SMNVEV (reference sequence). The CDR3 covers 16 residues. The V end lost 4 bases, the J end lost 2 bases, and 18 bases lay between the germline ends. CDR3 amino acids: CASSSRWGVRTYEQYF. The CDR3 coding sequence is TGTGCCAGCAGTTCCCGCTGGGGGGTCCGAACCTACGAGCAGTACTTC.

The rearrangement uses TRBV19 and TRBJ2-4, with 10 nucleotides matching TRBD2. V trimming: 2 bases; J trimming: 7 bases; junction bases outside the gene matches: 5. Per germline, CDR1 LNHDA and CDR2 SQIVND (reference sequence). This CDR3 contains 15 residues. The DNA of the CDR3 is TGTGCCAGTAGTATACAGGCTAGCGGGAGTAACATTCAGTACTTC. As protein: CASSIQASGSNIQYF.

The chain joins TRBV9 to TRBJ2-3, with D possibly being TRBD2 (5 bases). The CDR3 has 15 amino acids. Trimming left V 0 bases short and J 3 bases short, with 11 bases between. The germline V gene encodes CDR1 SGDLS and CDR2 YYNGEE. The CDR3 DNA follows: TGTGCCAGCAGCGTAGCGGACCGGGGTACAGATACGCAGTATTTT. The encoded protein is CASSVADRGTDTQYF.